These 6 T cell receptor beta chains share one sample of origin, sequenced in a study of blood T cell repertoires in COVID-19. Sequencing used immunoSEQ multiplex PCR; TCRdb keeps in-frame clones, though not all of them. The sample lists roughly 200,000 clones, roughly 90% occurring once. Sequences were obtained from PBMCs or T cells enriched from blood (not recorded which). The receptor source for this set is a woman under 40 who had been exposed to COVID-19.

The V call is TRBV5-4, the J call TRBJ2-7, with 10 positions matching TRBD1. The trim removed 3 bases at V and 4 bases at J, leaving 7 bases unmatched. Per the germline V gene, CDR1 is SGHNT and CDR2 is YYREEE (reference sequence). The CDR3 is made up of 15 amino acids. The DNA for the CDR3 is TGTGCCAGCAGCTCCCAGACAGGGGGCCTGTACGAGCAGTACTTC. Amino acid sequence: CASSSQTGGLYEQYF.

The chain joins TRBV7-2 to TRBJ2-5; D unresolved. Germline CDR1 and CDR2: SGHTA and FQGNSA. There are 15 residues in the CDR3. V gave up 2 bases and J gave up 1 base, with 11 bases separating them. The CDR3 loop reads CASSLLSSPQETQYF. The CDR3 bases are TGTGCCAGCAGCTTATTAAGTAGTCCCCAAGAGACCCAGTACTTC.

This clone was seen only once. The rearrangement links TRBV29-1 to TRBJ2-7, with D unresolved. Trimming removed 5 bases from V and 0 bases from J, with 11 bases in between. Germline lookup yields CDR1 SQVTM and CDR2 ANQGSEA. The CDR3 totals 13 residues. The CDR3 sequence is CSVNGRHSYEQYF. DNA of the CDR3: TGCAGCGTTAACGGCAGGCACTCCTACGAGCAGTACTTC.

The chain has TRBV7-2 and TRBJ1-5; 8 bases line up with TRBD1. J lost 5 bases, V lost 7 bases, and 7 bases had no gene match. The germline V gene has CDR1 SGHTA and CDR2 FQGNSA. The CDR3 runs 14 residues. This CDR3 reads CASTQGAIDQPQHF. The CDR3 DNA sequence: TGTGCCAGCACCCAGGGGGCGATTGATCAGCCCCAGCATTTT.

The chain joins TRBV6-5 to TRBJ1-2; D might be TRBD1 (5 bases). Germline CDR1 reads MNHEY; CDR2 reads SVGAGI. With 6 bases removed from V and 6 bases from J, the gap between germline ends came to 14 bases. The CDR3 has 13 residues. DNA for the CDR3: TGTGCCAGCAGCCAACTGGGGCTCCATGGCTACACCTTC. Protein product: CASSQLGLHGYTF.

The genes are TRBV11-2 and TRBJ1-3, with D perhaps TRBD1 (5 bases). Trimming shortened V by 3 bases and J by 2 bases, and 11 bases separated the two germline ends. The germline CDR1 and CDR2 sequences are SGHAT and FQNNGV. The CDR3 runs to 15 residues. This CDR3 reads CASSLAAGAGNTIYF. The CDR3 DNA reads TGTGCCAGCAGCTTGGCGGCGGGGGCTGGAAACACCATATATTTT. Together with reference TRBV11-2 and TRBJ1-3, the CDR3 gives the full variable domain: EAGVAQSPRYKIIEKRQSVAFWCNPISGHATLYWYQQILGQGPKLLIQFQNNGVVDDSQLPKDRFSAERLKGVDSTLKIQPAKLEDSAVYLCASSLAAGAGNTIYFGEGSWLTVV.